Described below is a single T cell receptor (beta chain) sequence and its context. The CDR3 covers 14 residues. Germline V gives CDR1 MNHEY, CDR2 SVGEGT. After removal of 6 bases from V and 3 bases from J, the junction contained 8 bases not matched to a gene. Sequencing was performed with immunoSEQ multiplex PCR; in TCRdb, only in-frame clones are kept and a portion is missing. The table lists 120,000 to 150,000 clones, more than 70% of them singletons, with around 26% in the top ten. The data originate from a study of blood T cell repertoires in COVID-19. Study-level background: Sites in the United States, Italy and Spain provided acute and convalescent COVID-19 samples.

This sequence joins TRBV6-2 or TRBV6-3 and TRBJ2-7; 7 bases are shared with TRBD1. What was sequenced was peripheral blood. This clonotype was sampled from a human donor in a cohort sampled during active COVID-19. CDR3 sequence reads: CASSLPTGIYEQYF. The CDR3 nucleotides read TGTGCCAGCAGCTTGCCGACAGGGATCTACGAGCAGTACTTC.